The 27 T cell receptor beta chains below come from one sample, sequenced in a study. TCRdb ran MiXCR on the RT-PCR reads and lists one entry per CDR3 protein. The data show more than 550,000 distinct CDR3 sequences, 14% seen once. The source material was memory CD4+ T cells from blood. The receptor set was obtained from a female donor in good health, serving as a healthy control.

CDR3 protein: CASSLVGSQESYEQYF. Here the CDR3 DNA reads TGCGCCAGCAGCTTGGTGGGCAGCCAGGAATCCTACGAGCAGTACTTC. The chain employs TRBV5-1 and TRBJ2-7, with unresolved D. V gave up 0 bases and J gave up 1 base, with 14 bases separating them. Germline V gene data show CDR1 as SGHRS and CDR2 as YFSETQ. The CDR3 is 16 residues long.

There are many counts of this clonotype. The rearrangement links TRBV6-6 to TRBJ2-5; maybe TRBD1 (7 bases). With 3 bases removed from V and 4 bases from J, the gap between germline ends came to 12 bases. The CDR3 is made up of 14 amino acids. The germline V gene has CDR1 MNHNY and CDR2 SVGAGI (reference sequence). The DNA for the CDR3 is TGTGCCAGCAGTTATGGTCAGGGGGGAGAGACCCAGTACTTC. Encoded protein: CASSYGQGGETQYF.

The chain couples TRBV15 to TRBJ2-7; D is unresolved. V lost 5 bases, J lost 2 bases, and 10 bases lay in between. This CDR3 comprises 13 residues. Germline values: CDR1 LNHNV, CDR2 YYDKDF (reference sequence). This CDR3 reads CATSRELPYEQYF. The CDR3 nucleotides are TGTGCCACCAGCCGCGAGTTGCCCTACGAGCAGTACTTC.

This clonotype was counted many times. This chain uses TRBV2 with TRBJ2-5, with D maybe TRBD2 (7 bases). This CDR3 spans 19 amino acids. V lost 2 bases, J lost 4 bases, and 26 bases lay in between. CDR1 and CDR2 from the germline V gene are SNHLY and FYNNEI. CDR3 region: CASSERRGASGLELETQYF. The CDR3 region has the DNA TGTGCCAGCAGTGAACGCCGGGGGGCTAGCGGCCTTGAGTTAGAGACCCAGTACTTC.

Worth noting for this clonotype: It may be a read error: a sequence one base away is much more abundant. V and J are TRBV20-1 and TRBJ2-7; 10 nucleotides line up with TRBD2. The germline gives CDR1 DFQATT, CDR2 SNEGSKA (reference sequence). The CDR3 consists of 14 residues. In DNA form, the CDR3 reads TGCATTGTCAACCGCGGACTAGCGGACTACGAGCAGTACTTC. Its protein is CIVNRGLADYEQYF.

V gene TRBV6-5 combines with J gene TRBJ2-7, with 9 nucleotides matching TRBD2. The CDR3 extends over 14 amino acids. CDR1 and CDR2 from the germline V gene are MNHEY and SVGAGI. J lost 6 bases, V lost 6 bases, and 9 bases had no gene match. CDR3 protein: CASRSSGSKIEQYF. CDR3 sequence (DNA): TGTGCCAGCAGGAGTAGCGGGAGCAAGATCGAGCAGTACTTC.

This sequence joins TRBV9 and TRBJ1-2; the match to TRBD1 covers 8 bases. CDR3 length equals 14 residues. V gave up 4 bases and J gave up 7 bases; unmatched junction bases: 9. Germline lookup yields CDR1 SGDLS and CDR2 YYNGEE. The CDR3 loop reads CASSPRGTGFGYTF. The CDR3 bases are TGTGCCAGCAGCCCGCGAGGGACAGGCTTTGGCTACACCTTC.

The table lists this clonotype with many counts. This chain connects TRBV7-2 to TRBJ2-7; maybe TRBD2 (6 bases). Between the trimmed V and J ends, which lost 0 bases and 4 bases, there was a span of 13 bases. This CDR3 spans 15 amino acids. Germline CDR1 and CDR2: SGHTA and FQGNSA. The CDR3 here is CASSLADGSGYEQYF. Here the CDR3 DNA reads TGTGCCAGCAGCTTAGCGGACGGGAGCGGGTACGAGCAGTACTTC. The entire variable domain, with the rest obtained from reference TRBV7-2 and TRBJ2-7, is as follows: GAGVSQSPSNKVTEKGKDVELRCDPISGHTALYWYRQSLGQGLEFLIYFQGNSAPDKSGLPSDRFSAERTGGSVSTLTIQRTQQEDSAVYLCASSLADGSGYEQYFGPGTRLTVT.

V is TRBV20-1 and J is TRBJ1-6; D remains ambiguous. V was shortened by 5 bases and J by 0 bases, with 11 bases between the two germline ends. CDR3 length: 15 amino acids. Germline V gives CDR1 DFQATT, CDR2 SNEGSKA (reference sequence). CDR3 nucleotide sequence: TGCAGTGCTCGGACCGATAGCTCCTATAATTCACCCCTCCACTTT. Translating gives CSARTDSSYNSPLHF.

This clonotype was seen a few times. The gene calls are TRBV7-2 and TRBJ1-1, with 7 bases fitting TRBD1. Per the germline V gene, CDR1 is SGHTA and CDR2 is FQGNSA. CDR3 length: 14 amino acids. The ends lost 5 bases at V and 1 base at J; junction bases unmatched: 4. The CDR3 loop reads CASSQGQSNTEAFF. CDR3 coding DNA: TGTGCCAGCAGCCAGGGACAGTCGAACACTGAAGCTTTCTTT.

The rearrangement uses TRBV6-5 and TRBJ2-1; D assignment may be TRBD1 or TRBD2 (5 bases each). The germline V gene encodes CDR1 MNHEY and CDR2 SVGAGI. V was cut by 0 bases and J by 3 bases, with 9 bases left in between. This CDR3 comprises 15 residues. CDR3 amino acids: CASSYSGGVYNEQFF. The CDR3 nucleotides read TGTGCCAGCAGTTACTCTGGGGGAGTCTACAATGAGCAGTTCTTC.

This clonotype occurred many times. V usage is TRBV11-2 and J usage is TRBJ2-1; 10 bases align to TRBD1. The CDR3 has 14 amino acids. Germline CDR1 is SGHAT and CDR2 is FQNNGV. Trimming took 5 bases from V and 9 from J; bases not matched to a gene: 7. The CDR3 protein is CASSQQTGGVEQFF. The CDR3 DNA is TGTGCCAGCAGCCAACAGACAGGGGGCGTTGAGCAGTTCTTC.

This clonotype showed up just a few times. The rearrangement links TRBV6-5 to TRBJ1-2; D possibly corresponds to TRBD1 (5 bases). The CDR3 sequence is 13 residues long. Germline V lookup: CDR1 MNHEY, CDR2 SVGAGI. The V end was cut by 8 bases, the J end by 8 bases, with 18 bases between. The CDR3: CASCSGTLRGYTF. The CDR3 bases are TGTGCCAGCTGTTCAGGGACCCTGCGGGGCTACACCTTC.

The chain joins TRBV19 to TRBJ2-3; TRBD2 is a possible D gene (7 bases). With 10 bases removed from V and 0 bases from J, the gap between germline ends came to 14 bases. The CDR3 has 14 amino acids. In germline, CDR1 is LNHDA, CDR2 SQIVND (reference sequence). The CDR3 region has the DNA TGTGCCACCACACAGGGACTAAGCACAGATACGCAGTATTTT. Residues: CATTQGLSTDTQYF.

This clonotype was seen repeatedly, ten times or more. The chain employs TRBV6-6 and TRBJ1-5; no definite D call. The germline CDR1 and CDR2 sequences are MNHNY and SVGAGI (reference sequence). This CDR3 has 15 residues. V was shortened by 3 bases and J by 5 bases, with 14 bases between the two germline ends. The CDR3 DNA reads TGTGCCAGCAGTTATTCACAGAACATGCATCAGCCCCAGCATTTT. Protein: CASSYSQNMHQPQHF.

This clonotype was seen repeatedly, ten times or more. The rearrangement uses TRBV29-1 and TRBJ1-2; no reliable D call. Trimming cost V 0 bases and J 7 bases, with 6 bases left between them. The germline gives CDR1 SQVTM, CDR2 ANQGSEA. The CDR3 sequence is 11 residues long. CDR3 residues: CSVEDGIGYTF. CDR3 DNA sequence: TGCAGCGTTGAAGATGGAATTGGCTACACCTTC.

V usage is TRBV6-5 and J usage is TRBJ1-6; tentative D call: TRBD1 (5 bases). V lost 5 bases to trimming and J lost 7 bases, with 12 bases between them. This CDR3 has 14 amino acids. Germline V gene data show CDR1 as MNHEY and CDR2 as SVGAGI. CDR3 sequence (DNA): TGTGCCAGCAGTCTTGAGGGGCGGAATTCACCCCTCCACTTT. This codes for CASSLEGRNSPLHF.

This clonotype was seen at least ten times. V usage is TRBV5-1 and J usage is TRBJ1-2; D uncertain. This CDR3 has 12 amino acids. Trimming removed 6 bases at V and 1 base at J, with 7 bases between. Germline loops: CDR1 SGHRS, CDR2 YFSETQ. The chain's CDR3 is CASKDVNYGYTF. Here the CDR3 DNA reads TGCGCCAGCAAGGACGTTAACTATGGCTACACCTTC.

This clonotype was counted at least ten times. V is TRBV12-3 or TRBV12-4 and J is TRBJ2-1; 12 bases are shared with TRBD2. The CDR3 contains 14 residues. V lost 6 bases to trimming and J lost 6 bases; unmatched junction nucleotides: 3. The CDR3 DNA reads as TGTGCCAGCAGCCCTAGCGGGGGGGCCAATGAGCAGTTCTTC. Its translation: CASSPSGGANEQFF.

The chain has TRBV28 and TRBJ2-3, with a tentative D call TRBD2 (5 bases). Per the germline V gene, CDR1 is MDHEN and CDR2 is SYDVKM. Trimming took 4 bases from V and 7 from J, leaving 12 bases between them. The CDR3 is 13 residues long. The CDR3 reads CASSSQGGHTQYF. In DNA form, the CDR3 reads TGTGCCAGCAGTTCCCAAGGAGGCCATACGCAGTATTTT.

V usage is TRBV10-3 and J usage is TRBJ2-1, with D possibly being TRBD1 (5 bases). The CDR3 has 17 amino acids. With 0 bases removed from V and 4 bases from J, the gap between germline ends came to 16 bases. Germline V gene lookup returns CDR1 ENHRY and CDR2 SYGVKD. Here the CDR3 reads CAISESLGRVAYNEQFF. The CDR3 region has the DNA TGTGCCATCAGTGAGTCGCTGGGCAGGGTAGCTTACAATGAGCAGTTCTTC.

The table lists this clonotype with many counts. CDR3: CASSYAGRRNEKLFF. The CDR3 coding sequence is TGTGCCAGCAGTTACGCGGGACGCCGTAATGAAAAACTGTTTTTT. This chain connects TRBV6-5 to TRBJ1-4, with D possibly matching TRBD1 (5 bases). Germline CDR1 reads MNHEY; CDR2 reads SVGAGI. The CDR3 is 15 residues long. V lost 2 bases and J 4 bases, leaving 11 bases between the germline ends.

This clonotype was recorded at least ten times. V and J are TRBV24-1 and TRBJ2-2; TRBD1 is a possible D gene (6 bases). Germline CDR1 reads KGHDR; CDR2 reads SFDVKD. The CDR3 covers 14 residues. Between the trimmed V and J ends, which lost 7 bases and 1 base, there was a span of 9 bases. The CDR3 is CATSETGNTGELFF. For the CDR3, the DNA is TGTGCCACCAGCGAGACAGGGAACACCGGGGAGCTGTTTTTT.

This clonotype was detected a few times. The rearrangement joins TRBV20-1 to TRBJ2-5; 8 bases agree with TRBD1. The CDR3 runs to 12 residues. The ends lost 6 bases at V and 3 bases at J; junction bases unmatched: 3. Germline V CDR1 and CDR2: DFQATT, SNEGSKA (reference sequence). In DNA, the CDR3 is TGCAGTGCCGAGGACAGGGAAGAGACCCAGTACTTC. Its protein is CSAEDREETQYF.

The CDR3 DNA reads TGTGCCAGCAGAGTCCGCCAGGGGGCTACCACCGGGGAGCTGTTTTTT. Residues: CASRVRQGATTGELFF. This chain links TRBV2 with TRBJ2-2; the match to TRBD1 covers 8 bases. Germline V gene lookup returns CDR1 SNHLY and CDR2 FYNNEI. This CDR3 has 16 amino acids. Trimming cost V 6 bases and J 4 bases; bases outside gene matches: 10.

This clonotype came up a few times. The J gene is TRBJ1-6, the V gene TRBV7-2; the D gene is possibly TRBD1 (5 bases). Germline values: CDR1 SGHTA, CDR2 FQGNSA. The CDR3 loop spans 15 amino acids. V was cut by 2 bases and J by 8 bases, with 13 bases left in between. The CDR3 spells CASSLNRGADSPLHF. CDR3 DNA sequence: TGTGCCAGCAGCTTAAACCGTGGGGCAGATTCACCCCTCCACTTT.

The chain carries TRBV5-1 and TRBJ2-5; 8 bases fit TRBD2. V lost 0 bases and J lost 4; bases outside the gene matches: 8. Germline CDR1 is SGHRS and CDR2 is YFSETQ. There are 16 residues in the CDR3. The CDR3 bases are TGCGCCAGCAGCTTGGGTGGCGCGGGAGGTGGAGAGACCCAGTACTTC. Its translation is CASSLGGAGGGETQYF.